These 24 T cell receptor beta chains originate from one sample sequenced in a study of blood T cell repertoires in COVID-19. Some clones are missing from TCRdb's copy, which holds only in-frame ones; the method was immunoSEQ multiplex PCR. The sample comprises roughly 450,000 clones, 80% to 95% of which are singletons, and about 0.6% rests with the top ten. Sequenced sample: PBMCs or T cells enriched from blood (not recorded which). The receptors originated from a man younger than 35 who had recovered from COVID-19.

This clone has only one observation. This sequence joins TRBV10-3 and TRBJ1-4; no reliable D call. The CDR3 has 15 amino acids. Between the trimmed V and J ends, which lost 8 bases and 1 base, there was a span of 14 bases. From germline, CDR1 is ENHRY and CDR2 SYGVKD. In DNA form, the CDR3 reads TGTGCCATCGCCTCCGGGTTTGGAACTAATGAAAAACTGTTTTTT. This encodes CAIASGFGTNEKLFF.

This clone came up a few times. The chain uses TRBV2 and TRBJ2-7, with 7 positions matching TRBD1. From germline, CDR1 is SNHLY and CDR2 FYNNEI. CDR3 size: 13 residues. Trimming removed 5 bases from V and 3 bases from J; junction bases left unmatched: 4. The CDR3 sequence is CASSRQGYYEQYF. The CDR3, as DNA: TGTGCCAGCAGTAGACAGGGATACTACGAGCAGTACTTC.

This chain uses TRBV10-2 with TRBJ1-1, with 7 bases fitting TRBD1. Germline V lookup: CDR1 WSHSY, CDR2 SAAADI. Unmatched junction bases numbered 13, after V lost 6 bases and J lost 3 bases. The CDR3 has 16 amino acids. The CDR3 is CASRDEKTGWYTEAFF. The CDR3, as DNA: TGCGCCAGCAGAGACGAGAAGACAGGGTGGTACACTGAAGCTTTCTTT.

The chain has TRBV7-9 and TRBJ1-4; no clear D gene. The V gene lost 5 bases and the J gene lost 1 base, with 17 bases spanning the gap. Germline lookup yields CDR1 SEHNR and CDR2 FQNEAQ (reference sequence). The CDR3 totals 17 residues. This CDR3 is CASSPRDGLGTNEKLFF. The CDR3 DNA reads TGTGCCAGCAGCCCCCGGGATGGATTAGGAACTAATGAAAAACTGTTTTTT.

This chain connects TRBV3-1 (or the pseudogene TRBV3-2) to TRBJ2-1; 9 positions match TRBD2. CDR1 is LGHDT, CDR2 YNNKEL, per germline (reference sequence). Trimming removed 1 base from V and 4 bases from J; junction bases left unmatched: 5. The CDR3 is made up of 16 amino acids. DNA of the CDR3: TGTGCCAGCAGCCAAGTGACACTAGCGGGTTACAATGAGCAGTTCTTC. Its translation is CASSQVTLAGYNEQFF.

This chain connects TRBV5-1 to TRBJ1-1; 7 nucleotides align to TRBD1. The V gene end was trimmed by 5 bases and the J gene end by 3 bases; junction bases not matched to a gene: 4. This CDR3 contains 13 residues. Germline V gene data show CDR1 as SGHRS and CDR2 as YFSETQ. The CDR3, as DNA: TGCGCCAGCAGTGGGACAGTGGACACTGAAGCTTTCTTT. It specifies CASSGTVDTEAFF. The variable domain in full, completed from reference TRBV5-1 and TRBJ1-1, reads KAGVTQTPRYLIKTRGQQVTLSCSPISGHRSVSWYQQTPGQGLQFLFEYFSETQRNKGNFPGRFSGRQFSNSRSEMNVSTLELGDSALYLCASSGTVDTEAFFGQGTRLTVV.

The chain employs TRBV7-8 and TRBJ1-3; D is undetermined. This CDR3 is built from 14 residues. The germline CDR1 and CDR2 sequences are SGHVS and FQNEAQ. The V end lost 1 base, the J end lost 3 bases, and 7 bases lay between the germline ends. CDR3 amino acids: CASSLEGVGNTIYF. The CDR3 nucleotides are TGTGCCAGCAGCTTAGAGGGAGTTGGAAACACCATATATTTT.

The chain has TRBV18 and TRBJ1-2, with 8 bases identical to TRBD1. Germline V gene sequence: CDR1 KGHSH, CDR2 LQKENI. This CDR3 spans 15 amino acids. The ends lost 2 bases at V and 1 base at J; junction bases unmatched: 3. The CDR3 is CASSPDRGNNYGYTF. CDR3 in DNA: TGTGCCAGCTCACCAGACAGGGGCAATAACTATGGCTACACCTTC.

The CDR3 loop reads CAIEAGDNSPLHF. The CDR3 DNA reads as TGTGCCATCGAGGCGGGAGATAATTCACCCCTCCACTTT. The genes are TRBV10-3 and TRBJ1-6; no definite D call. V lost 8 bases and J 5 bases, leaving 10 bases between the germline ends. Germline lookup yields CDR1 ENHRY and CDR2 SYGVKD. The CDR3 covers 13 residues.

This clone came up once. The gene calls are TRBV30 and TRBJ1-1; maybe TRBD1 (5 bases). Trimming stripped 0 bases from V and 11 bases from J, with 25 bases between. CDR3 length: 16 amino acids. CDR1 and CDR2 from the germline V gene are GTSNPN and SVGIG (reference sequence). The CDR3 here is CAWSVGRIRDHRWAFF. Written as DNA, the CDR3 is TGTGCCTGGAGTGTCGGGAGGATCAGGGACCACAGATGGGCTTTCTTT.

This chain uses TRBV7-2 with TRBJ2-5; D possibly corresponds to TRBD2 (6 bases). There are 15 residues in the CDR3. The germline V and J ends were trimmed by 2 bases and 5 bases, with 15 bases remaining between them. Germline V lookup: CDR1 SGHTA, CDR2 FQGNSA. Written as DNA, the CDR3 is TGTGCCAGCAGCTTACCCTCGGGAGCGCGGGAGACCCAGTACTTC. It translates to CASSLPSGARETQYF.

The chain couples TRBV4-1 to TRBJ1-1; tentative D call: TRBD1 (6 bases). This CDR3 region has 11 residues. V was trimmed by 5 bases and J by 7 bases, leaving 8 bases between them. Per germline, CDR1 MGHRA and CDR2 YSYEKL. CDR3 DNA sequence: TGCGCCAGCAGCGAGGACAGTGAAGCTTTCTTT. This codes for CASSEDSEAFF.

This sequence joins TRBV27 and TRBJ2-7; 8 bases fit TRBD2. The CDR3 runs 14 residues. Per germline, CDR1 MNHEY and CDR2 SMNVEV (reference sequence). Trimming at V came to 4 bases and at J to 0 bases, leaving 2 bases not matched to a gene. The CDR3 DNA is TGTGCCAGCAGTTCTAGCGGGCCCTCCTACGAGCAGTACTTC. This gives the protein CASSSSGPSYEQYF.

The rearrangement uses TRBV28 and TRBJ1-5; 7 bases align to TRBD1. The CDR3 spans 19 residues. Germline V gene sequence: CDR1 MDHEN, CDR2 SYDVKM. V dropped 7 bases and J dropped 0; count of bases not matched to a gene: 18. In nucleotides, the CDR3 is TGTGCCAGCACCCCCGGGGGGGTTAGGGGGCTTTATAGCAATCAGCCCCAGCATTTT. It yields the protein CASTPGGVRGLYSNQPQHF.

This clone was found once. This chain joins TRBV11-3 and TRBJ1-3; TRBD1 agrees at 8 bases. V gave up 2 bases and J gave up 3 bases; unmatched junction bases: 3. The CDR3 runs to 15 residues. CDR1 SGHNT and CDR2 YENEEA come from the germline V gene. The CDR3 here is CASSLQGADGNTIYF. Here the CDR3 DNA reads TGTGCCAGCAGCTTACAGGGGGCCGATGGAAACACCATATATTTT. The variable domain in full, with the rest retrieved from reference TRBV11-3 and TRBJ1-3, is EAGVVQSPRYKIIEKKQPVAFWCNPISGHNTLYWYLQNLGQGPELLIRYENEEAVDDSQLPKDRFSAERLKGVDSTLKIQPAELGDSAVYLCASSLQGADGNTIYFGEGSWLTVV.

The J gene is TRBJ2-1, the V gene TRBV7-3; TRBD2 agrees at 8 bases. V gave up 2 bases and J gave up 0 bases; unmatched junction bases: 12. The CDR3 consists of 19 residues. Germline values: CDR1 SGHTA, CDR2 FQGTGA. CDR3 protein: CASSLYPAGVDSSYNEQFF. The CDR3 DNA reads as TGTGCCAGCAGCTTATATCCAGCGGGAGTGGATAGCTCCTACAATGAGCAGTTCTTC.

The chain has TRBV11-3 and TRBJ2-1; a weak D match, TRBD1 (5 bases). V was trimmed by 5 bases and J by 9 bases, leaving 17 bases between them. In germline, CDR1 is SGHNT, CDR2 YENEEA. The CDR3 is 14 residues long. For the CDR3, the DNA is TGTGCCAGCAGCGTAGGGGTAGGTCAGGGTGAGCAGTTCTTC. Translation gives CASSVGVGQGEQFF.

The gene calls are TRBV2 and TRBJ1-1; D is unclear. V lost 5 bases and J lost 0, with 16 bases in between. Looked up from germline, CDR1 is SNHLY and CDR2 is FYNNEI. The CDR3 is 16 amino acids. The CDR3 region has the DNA TGTGCCAGCAGTCCTTCTTCGGGGTCCATGAACACTGAAGCTTTCTTT. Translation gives CASSPSSGSMNTEAFF. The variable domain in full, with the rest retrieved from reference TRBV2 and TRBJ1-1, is EPEVTQTPSHQVTQMGQEVILRCVPISNHLYFYWYRQILGQKVEFLVSFYNNEISEKSEIFDDQFSVERPDGSNFTLKIRSTKLEDSAMYFCASSPSSGSMNTEAFFGQGTRLTVV.

The CDR3 nucleotides are TGTGCCAGTAGTACCACGGTAACCCCACTTTCGTCCCAGCATTTT. This encodes CASSTTVTPLSSQHF. The chain employs TRBV19 and TRBJ1-5; no definite D call. V was shortened by 4 bases and J by 11 bases, with 21 bases between the two germline ends. This CDR3 has 15 residues. Germline V gene data show CDR1 as LNHDA and CDR2 as SQIVND (reference sequence).

The CDR3 DNA reads TGTGCCAGTAGTAACAACAGGGAAAACGAGCAGTACTTC. This encodes CASSNNRENEQYF. The gene calls are TRBV19 and TRBJ2-7, with D perhaps TRBD1 (6 bases). Between the trimmed V and J ends, which lost 4 bases and 5 bases, there was a span of 12 bases. The V gene's germline CDR1 is LNHDA and CDR2 SQIVND (reference sequence). The CDR3 runs to 13 residues.

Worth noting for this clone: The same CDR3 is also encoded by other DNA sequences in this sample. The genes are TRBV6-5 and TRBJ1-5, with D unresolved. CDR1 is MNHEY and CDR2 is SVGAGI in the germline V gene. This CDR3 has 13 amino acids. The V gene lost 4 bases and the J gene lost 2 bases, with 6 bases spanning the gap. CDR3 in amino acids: CASSSGRNQPQHF. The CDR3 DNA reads TGTGCCAGCAGTTCAGGTCGCAATCAGCCCCAGCATTTT.

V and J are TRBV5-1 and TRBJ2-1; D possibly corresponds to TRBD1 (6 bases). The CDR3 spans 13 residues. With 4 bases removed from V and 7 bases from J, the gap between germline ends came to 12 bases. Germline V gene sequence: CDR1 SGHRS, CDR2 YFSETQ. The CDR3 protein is CASSPQGLNEQFF. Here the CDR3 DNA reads TGCGCCAGCAGCCCTCAGGGGCTTAATGAGCAGTTCTTC.

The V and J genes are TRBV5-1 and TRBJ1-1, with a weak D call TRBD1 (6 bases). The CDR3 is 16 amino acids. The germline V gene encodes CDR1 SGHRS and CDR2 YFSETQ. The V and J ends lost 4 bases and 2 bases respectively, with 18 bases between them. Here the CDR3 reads CASSPPGQNINTEAFF. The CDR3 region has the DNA TGCGCCAGCAGCCCTCCAGGACAGAACATTAACACTGAAGCTTTCTTT. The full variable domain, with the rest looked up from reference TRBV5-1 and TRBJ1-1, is KAGVTQTPRYLIKTRGQQVTLSCSPISGHRSVSWYQQTPGQGLQFLFEYFSETQRNKGNFPGRFSGRQFSNSRSEMNVSTLELGDSALYLCASSPPGQNINTEAFFGQGTRLTVV.

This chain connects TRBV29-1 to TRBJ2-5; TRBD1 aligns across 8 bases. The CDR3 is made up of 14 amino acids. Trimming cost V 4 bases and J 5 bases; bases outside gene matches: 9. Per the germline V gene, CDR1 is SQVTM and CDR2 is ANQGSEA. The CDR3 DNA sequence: TGCAGCGTTGTCCCCAGGGGGCTATTGGAGACCCAGTACTTC. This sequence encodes CSVVPRGLLETQYF.